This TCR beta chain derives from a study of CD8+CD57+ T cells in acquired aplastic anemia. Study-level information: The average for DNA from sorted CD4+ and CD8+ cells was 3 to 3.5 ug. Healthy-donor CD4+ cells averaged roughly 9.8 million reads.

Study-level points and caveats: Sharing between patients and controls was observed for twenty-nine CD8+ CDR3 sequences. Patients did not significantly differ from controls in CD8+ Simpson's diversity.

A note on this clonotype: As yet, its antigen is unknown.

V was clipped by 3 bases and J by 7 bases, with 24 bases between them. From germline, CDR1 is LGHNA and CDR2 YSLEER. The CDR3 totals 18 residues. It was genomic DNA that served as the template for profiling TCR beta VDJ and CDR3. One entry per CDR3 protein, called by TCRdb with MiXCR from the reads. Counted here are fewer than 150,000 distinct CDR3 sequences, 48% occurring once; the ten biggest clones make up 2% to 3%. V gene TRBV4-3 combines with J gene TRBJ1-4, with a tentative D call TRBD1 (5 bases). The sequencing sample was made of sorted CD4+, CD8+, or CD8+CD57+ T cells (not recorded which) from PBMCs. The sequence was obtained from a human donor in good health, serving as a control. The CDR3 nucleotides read TGCGCCAGCAGCCATTTCGAAAACGGACCCGGGGGTTCTGAAAAACTGTTTTTT. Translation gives CASSHFENGPGGSEKLFF.